The present entry profiles one T cell receptor (beta chain) with its context. Depth targeted 1 in 200,000 to 1 in 1 million T cells, averaging 10x coverage per clonotype. This table comes from immunoSEQ multiplex PCR, and its TCRdb copy is limited to in-frame clones, with some not included. This sample has 30,000 or so clones, with approximately 80% found just once. This specimen belongs to a study of cytotoxic CD8 clonotypes in ibrutinib-treated CLL. V dropped 0 bases and J dropped 2 bases, with 14 bases sitting between them. CDR3 length equals 16 residues. Germline lookup yields CDR1 SGHRS and CDR2 YFSETQ.

The TCR was taken from a human donor with chronic lymphocytic leukemia. Sequencing used PBMCs, obtained after 36 months of ibrutinib treatment. The chain is built from TRBV5-1 and TRBJ2-5, with D possibly called TRBD1 or TRBD2 (7 bases each). The DNA for the CDR3 is TGCGCCAGCAGCTTGGAACCAGGGGGAGGGCAAGAGACCCAGTACTTC. Its translation: CASSLEPGGGQETQYF.